The text below deals with one T cell receptor beta chain. The target antigen is unknown. The sample is drawn from a study of blood T cells in healthy people across ages. Whole-study context: About one barcoded beta molecule per two T cells came from capture by template switching.

Primed by a sample-barcoded 5' primer and a J-beta primer mix, a second PCR proceeded for about 7 to 11 cycles. TCRdb ran MiXCR on the 5' RACE reads and lists one entry per CDR3 protein. Of 1.5 million to 2 million distinct CDR3 sequences in the sample, about 30% were seen once. The junction had 11 bases not matched to a gene; V was cut back by 4 bases and J by 8 bases. The CDR3 totals 15 residues. The germline CDR1 and CDR2 sequences are MNHEY and SVGAGI. Study conclusions and caveats: Reliance upon unsorted PBMCs precluded definitive naive versus antigen-experienced comparison. Naive T cell percentage showed a strong correlation with TCR beta diversity.

This sequence joins TRBV6-5 and TRBJ2-1; 7 bases agree with TRBD2. The sample taken for sequencing was blood. This TCR was recovered from a woman aged 25 to 39 in good health. DNA of the CDR3: TGTGCCAGCAGTTCCGGGGAGGGGCGGGTCGATGAGCAGTTCTTC. Its translation: CASSSGEGRVDEQFF.